One and the same sample provided the 5 T cell receptor beta chains below, sequenced in a study of blood T cell repertoires in COVID-19 (dated by TCRdb to 2020 to 2021). Preparation of the library involved the immunoSEQ multiplex PCR assay. The immuneACCESS repertoire file appears here via TCRdb, limited to in-frame rearrangements. These files lack a portion of the clones; in checked studies, under half of the deficit traces to unresolved V genes, and the cause of the others is not known. The sample has around 140,000 clones on record, almost 85% of them singletons. About 3.4% of the sample rests with the top ten. Sequenced: PBMCs or T cells enriched from blood (not recorded which). All receptors derive from a woman in her forties or fifties with acute COVID-19.

On this clone: This specimen includes other DNA sequences encoding the same CDR3. The chain combines TRBV7-2 with TRBJ2-1; tentative D call: TRBD2 (7 bases). V was shortened by 2 bases and J by 0 bases, with 11 bases between the two germline ends. The CDR3 runs 16 residues. The V gene's germline CDR1 is SGHTA and CDR2 FQGNSA. The CDR3 DNA reads TGTGCCAGCAGCTTATTGGGAGGGGGCTCCTACAATGAGCAGTTCTTC. The encoded protein is CASSLLGGGSYNEQFF.

V usage is TRBV5-6 and J usage is TRBJ1-5; 11 bases line up with TRBD1. Germline V gene lookup returns CDR1 SGHDT and CDR2 YYEEEE. The CDR3 totals 15 residues. J lost 4 bases, V lost 4 bases, and 4 bases had no gene match. The CDR3 loop is CASSLRDRGNQPQHF. The CDR3 bases are TGTGCCAGCAGCCTCCGGGACAGGGGGAATCAGCCCCAGCATTTT. Supplemented by reference TRBV5-6 and TRBJ1-5, the full variable domain reads DAGVTQSPTHLIKTRGQQVTLRCSPKSGHDTVSWYQQALGQGPQFIFQYYEEEERQRGNFPDRFSGHQFPNYSSELNVNALLLGDSALYLCASSLRDRGNQPQHFGDGTRLSIL.

J is TRBJ1-5 and V is TRBV6-5, with D hard to call. Germline V lookup: CDR1 MNHEY, CDR2 SVGAGI. The CDR3 consists of 14 residues. The V gene lost 2 bases and the J gene lost 6 bases, with 11 bases spanning the gap. The CDR3 sequence: CASSYDGSGQPQHF. The CDR3 coding sequence is TGTGCCAGCAGTTACGACGGGTCGGGTCAGCCCCAGCATTTT.

V usage is TRBV19 and J usage is TRBJ2-4; 8 bases map to TRBD2. The CDR3 runs to 16 residues. Germline CDR1 is LNHDA and CDR2 is SQIVND (reference sequence). V trimming: 5 bases; J trimming: 5 bases; junction bases outside the gene matches: 11. CDR3 DNA sequence: TGTGCCAGTAGTCACCCCGGGACTAGTGCCCAAAACATTCAGTACTTC. Protein product: CASSHPGTSAQNIQYF.

This clone is a singleton in its sample. This CDR3 reads CASSYGRSGNTIYF. Here the CDR3 DNA reads TGTGCCAGCAGTTATGGCCGCTCTGGAAACACCATATATTTT. This chain connects TRBV6-5 to TRBJ1-3; D not resolved. CDR1 is MNHEY and CDR2 is SVGAGI in the germline V gene. This CDR3 has 14 amino acids. V lost 3 bases and J lost 0, with 6 bases in between.